This record concerns one T cell receptor (beta chain) sequence. Its cognate antigen is unknown. The data were obtained in a study of Tregs in tolerant kidney transplant recipients. Findings and limits, study-wide: Expanding Tregs on activated donor B cells appeared to best identify donor-specific TCRbeta clones. This study did not directly address biological reproducibility.

Germline trimming cut 6 bases from V and 6 bases from J; bases unmatched to any gene: 10. Germline V gene lookup returns CDR1 MNHEY and CDR2 SVGAGI. This CDR3 region has 15 residues. Measured with immunoSEQ multiplex PCR; TCRdb has only the in-frame clones, and not every one. The sample holds some 55,000 clones, 80% to 90% seen once. Unstimulated regulatory T cells (CD4+CD25+CD127-), CD4+CD25- non-regulatory cells, CD4 and CD8 cells were FACS-sorted from thawed PBMCs. This clonotype was obtained from a human donor in good health. Sequenced: CD4+ T cells from blood. The chain employs TRBV6-5 and TRBJ2-1; 8 bases map to TRBD1. CDR3 residues: CASSPGQGSVNEQFF. CDR3 DNA: TGTGCCAGCAGCCCCGGACAGGGATCAGTCAATGAGCAGTTCTTC.